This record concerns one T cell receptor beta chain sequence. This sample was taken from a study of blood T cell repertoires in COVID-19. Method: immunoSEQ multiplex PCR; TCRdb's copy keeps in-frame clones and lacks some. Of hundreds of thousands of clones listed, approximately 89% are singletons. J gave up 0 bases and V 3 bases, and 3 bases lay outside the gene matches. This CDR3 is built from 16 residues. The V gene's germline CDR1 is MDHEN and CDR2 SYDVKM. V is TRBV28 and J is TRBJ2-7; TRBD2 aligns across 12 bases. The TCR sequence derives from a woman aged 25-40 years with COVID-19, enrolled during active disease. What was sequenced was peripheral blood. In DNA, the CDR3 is TGTGCCAGCAGTTTCTCGACTAGCGGGAGCTCCTACGAGCAGTACGTC. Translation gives CASSFSTSGSSYEQYV.